One T cell receptor beta chain is described in this entry. Its specificity is unknown. The sample is drawn from a study of shared clonotypes between healthy human individuals. General observations from the study: Naive subsets typically showed greater estimated richness than memory subsets. In contrast to clonotypes shared by all four donors, non-shared clonotypes had lower generation probabilities.

Among the donors, all were Caucasian adults who lived in Nashville, Tennessee. The DNA input per sorted-subset replicate PCR was 150 to 200 ng, corresponding to tens of thousands of T cell genomes. Generated by immunoSEQ multiplex PCR, the TCRdb table keeps only in-frame clones and is missing some. The data contain 150,000 to 200,000 clones, around 63% of them singletons. Germline assignment: CDR1 SGHVS and CDR2 FQNEAQ. Deletions cut 1 base from V and 3 bases from J, with 7 bases between. The CDR3 spans 13 residues. The clonotype was recovered from a man aged 30 to 45 in good health. The genes are TRBV7-8 and TRBJ2-7, with a possible D match to TRBD1 (5 bases). Sequencing was performed on memory CD4+ T cells sorted from blood. Subset meaning: CD45RA-negative fraction. The CDR3 loop reads CASSLGGGYEQYF. CDR3 in DNA: TGTGCCAGCAGCTTAGGGGGCGGCTACGAGCAGTACTTC. Supplemented by reference TRBV7-8 and TRBJ2-7, the full variable domain reads GAGVSQSPRYKVAKRGQDVALRCDPISGHVSLFWYQQALGQGPEFLTYFQNEAQLDKSGLPSDRFFAERPEGSVSTLKIQRTQQEDSAVYLCASSLGGGYEQYFGPGTRLTVT.